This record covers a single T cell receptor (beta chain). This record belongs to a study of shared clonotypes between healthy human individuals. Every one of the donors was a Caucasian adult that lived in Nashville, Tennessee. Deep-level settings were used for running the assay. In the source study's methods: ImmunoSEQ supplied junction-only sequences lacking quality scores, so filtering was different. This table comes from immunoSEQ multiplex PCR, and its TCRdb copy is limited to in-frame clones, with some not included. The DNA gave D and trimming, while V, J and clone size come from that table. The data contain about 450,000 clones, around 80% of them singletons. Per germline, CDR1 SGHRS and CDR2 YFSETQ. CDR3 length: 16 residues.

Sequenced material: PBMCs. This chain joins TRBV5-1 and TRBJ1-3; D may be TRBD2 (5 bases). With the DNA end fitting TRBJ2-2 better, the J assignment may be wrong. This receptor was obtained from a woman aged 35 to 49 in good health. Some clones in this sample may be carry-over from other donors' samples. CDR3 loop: CASSLAEGLGTGELFF. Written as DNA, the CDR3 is TGCGCCAGCAGCTTGGCTGAGGGATTGGGCACCGGGGAGCTGTTTTTT.